This entry describes one TCR beta chain. Per germline, CDR1 SGHRS and CDR2 YFSETQ. The length of the CDR3 is 14 residues. Trimming removed 2 bases at V and 4 bases at J, with 12 bases between. This record belongs to a study of blood T cell repertoires in COVID-19. The overall study: Samples of COVID-19 (acute and convalescent) were obtained from the United States, Italy and Spain. PBMCs, B-cell-depleted T cells, or T cells provided the cDNA or gDNA that made up the material.

Original methodology: Using reference gene primer amplification, nucleated cell counts were estimated. Produced via immunoSEQ multiplex PCR; TCRdb's table is partial and in-frame only. V, J and clone size derive from that table, while D and trimming were established from the DNA sequence. The sample yields around 200,000 clones, 78% seen once. The sequencing sample was made of peripheral blood. V and J are TRBV5-1 and TRBJ1-1; no firm D call. The receptor was derived from a woman older than 75 with active or convalescent COVID-19. Here the CDR3 DNA reads TGCGCCAGCAGCTTTGAGGTGATGGGCACTGAAGCTTTCTTT. This codes for CASSFEVMGTEAFF.